The subject of this entry is one TCR beta chain. The source of the sample is a study of cytomegalovirus exposure and HLA in healthy donors. The PCR was carried out with 60 Vbeta primers and 13 Jbeta primers. The table came from immunoSEQ multiplex PCR; TCRdb's copy has only in-frame clones and leaves some out. The repertoire holds some 99,000 clones, with approximately 81% as singletons. The clonotype originates from a woman in her 30s in good health and CMV-seronegative. Sample: PBMCs.

The CDR3 DNA reads TGTGCCAGCAGCTTAACGGCGGGAGGGGTACCCGGGGAGCTGTTTTTT. Its translation is CASSLTAGGVPGELFF. The chain has TRBV7-3 and TRBJ2-2; 9 nucleotides agree with TRBD2. The CDR3 has 16 amino acids. Looked up from germline, CDR1 is SGHTA and CDR2 is FQGTGA. Trimming cost V 0 bases and J 6 bases; bases outside gene matches: 5.